This T cell receptor beta chain is from a study of spatial heterogeneity in lung cancer. Trimming pared 10 bases from V and 2 bases from J, leaving 11 bases between. The CDR3 is made up of 12 amino acids. For this clonotype: Its specificity is not known.

In TCRdb, the 5' RACE reads were re-called with MiXCR into one record per CDR3 protein. Seen here are several hundred distinct CDR3 sequences, approximately 40% observed once, and the top ten hold roughly 30%. Study-level results: The numbers of ubiquitous and regional expanded TCRs correlated with ubiquitous and regional nonsynonymous mutations, respectively. Higher tumor mutation counts went along with higher counts of expanded intratumoral alpha and beta TCRs.

Noted time point: sample taken at primary tumor resection. Without sorting, whole RNA was sequenced from tumor, nontumor lung or frozen PBMC. This sequence was found in a male donor with early-stage non-small cell lung cancer. The chain couples TRBV12-3 or TRBV12-4 to TRBJ1-1; D remains ambiguous. The specimen comprised lung tumor tissue, sampled at surgery. The CDR3 nucleotides are TGTGCCAATGTGGGGATTAACACTGAAGCTTTCTTT. It encodes CANVGINTEAFF.